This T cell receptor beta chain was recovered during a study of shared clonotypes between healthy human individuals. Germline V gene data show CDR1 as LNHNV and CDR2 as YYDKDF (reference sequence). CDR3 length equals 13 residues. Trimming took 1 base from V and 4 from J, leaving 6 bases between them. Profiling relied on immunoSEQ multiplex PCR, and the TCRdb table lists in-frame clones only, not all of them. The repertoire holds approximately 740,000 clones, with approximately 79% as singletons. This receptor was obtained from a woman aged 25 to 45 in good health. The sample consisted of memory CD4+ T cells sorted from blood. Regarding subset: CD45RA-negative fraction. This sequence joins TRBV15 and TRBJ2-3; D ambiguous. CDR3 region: CATSRVLPDTQYF. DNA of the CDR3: TGTGCCACCAGCAGAGTACTCCCAGATACGCAGTATTTT.